What follows is one TCR beta chain and its context. This specimen belongs to a study of blood T cell repertoires in COVID-19. Study-wide background: T cells, B-cell-depleted T cells, or PBMCs supplied cDNA or gDNA.

Per the study methods: Amplification from reference gene primers served as the basis for estimated nucleated cell counts. Measured with immunoSEQ multiplex PCR; TCRdb has only the in-frame clones, and not every one. V, J and clone size derive from that table, while D and trimming were established from the DNA sequence. The sample yields some 250,000 clones, roughly 90% seen once. Sequenced input: peripheral blood. The receptor was derived from a woman aged 25-40 years with acute or convalescent COVID-19.

Here the CDR3 reads CASSDRGDQPQHF. The DNA for the CDR3 is TGTGCCAGCAGTGACAGGGGCGATCAGCCCCAGCATTTT. The chain has TRBV12-3 or TRBV12-4 and TRBJ1-5, with 8 nucleotides matching TRBD1. J was trimmed by 5 bases and V by 5 bases; bases with no gene match: 2. The CDR3 is 13 residues long.